These 20 T cell receptor beta chains originate from one sample sequenced in a study of technical replicates of blood from several donors. TCRdb's table, derived via immunoSEQ multiplex PCR, lists solely in-frame clones and lacks some. The sample includes some 91,000 clones, almost 96% of them seen just once. The sample comprised T cells isolated from PBMCs. The receptors were gathered from a human donor in good health.

This chain uses TRBV6-5 with TRBJ2-5; D unclear. V was trimmed by 0 bases and J by 1 base, leaving 9 bases between them. Germline assignment: CDR1 MNHEY and CDR2 SVGAGI. This CDR3 contains 15 residues. CDR3 protein: CASSYSLFSQETQYF. For the CDR3, the DNA is TGTGCCAGCAGTTACTCACTATTCAGCCAAGAGACCCAGTACTTC.

The gene calls are TRBV18 and TRBJ2-1; 8 bases align to TRBD2. The CDR3 loop spans 18 amino acids. Germline CDR1 is KGHSH and CDR2 is LQKENI. V shed 3 bases and J 0 bases; nucleotides not matched to a gene: 10. The CDR3 sequence: CASSPAAGATSSYNEQFF. The CDR3 nucleotides are TGTGCCAGCTCACCGGCAGCGGGGGCCACTAGCTCCTACAATGAGCAGTTCTTC.

In its sample, this clone was seen once. This sequence joins TRBV5-5 and TRBJ2-5; tentatively, D is TRBD2 (5 bases). This CDR3 has 14 amino acids. V lost 2 bases and J 1 base, leaving 9 bases between the germline ends. CDR1 is SGHKS, CDR2 YYEKEE, per germline (reference sequence). The CDR3 DNA sequence: TGTGCCAGCAGCTTAGGACTGTTCCAAGAGACCCAGTACTTC. The encoded protein is CASSLGLFQETQYF.

As DNA, the CDR3 is TGTGCCAGCAGTTCCGGGGAGGCTAGCTCCTACGAGCAGTACTTC. This translates into CASSSGEASSYEQYF. The chain carries TRBV28 and TRBJ2-7; D perhaps matches TRBD2 (6 bases). V was clipped by 4 bases and J by 0 bases, with 13 bases between them. The CDR3 sequence is 15 residues long. From germline, CDR1 is MDHEN and CDR2 SYDVKM.

This clone was seen only once. The rearrangement uses TRBV4-2 and TRBJ2-4; maybe TRBD1 (5 bases). V dropped 0 bases and J dropped 1 base, with 28 bases sitting between them. CDR3 size: 22 residues. Germline CDR1 LGHNA, CDR2 YNFKEQ. The DNA for the CDR3 is TGTGCCAGCAGCCAAGATTGGGGCCCGTCCCCTCGACCCCCTCGGGCCAAAAACATTCAGTACTTC. Translating it yields CASSQDWGPSPRPPRAKNIQYF.

V gene TRBV27 combines with J gene TRBJ2-2; D is unclear. CDR3 length: 13 amino acids. With 8 bases removed from V and 3 bases from J, the gap between germline ends came to 10 bases. From germline, CDR1 is MNHEY and CDR2 SMNVEV (reference sequence). This CDR3 is CASPPQDTGELFF. In DNA form, the CDR3 reads TGTGCCAGCCCTCCCCAGGACACCGGGGAGCTGTTTTTT.

The chain employs TRBV6-5 and TRBJ1-1, with D unresolved. Trimming pared 0 bases from V and 6 bases from J, leaving 8 bases between. The CDR3 sequence is 13 residues long. From germline, CDR1 is MNHEY and CDR2 SVGAGI. The CDR3 nucleotides are TGTGCCAGCAGTTACTCGAGACAAGCTGAAGCTTTCTTT. Translated, it gives CASSYSRQAEAFF.

The chain employs TRBV6-5 and TRBJ2-7, with TRBD1 matching 9 bases. Per the germline V gene, CDR1 is MNHEY and CDR2 is SVGAGI. The trim removed 4 bases at V and 5 bases at J, leaving 6 bases unmatched. This CDR3 spans 14 amino acids. The DNA of the CDR3 is TGTGCCAGCAGTTGGGACAGGGTTCGACACGAGCAGTACTTC. Translating gives CASSWDRVRHEQYF.

The chain is built from TRBV27 and TRBJ2-7; TRBD2 matches 9 bases. The trim removed 6 bases at V and 3 bases at J, leaving 9 bases unmatched. Germline values: CDR1 MNHEY, CDR2 SMNVEV (reference sequence). This CDR3 contains 15 residues. The CDR3, as DNA: TGTGCCAGCAGGCCTGACGCTAGCGGGGTCTACGAGCAGTACTTC. It is translated as CASRPDASGVYEQYF.

The chain has TRBV5-6 and TRBJ1-3; D remains ambiguous. Trimming shortened V by 1 base and J by 2 bases, and 13 bases separated the two germline ends. Germline assignment: CDR1 SGHDT and CDR2 YYEEEE. This CDR3 region has 16 residues. The CDR3 DNA follows: TGTGCCAGCAGCTTGAGGATGAGGGCGACTGGAAACACCATATATTTT. Its protein is CASSLRMRATGNTIYF.

This clone showed up just a few times. The chain is built from TRBV7-3 and TRBJ1-2; 11 nucleotides align to TRBD1. Trimming removed 2 bases from V and 3 bases from J; junction bases left unmatched: 2. The CDR3 spans 15 residues. Germline loops: CDR1 SGHTA, CDR2 FQGTGA. The CDR3, as DNA: TGTGCCAGCAGCTTAGGACAGGGGGCACACTATGGCTACACCTTC. Its translation: CASSLGQGAHYGYTF.

This rearrangement joins TRBV7-9 to TRBJ2-7; TRBD1 aligns across 9 bases. Germline values: CDR1 SEHNR, CDR2 FQNEAQ (reference sequence). This CDR3 spans 13 amino acids. After removal of 5 bases from V and 5 bases from J, the junction contained 4 bases not matched to a gene. CDR3 sequence: CASSVQGANEQYF. The CDR3 DNA follows: TGTGCCAGCAGCGTACAGGGGGCCAACGAGCAGTACTTC. The entire variable domain, with the rest obtained from reference TRBV7-9 and TRBJ2-7, is as follows: DTGVSQNPRHKITKRGQNVTFRCDPISEHNRLYWYRQTLGQGPEFLTYFQNEAQLEKSRLLSDRFSAERPKGSFSTLEIQRTEQGDSAMYLCASSVQGANEQYFGPGTRLTVT.

This clone has only one observation. The genes are TRBV28 and TRBJ2-7; D gene ambiguous. The germline V gene has CDR1 MDHEN and CDR2 SYDVKM. There are 16 residues in the CDR3. Trimming took 3 bases from V and 1 from J, leaving 16 bases between them. The CDR3 region has the DNA TGTGCCAGCAGTTTCGCGTATAGAACGCGGTCCTACGAGCAGTACTTC. Its protein product is CASSFAYRTRSYEQYF.

The chain links TRBV11-3 to TRBJ2-1; tentatively, D is TRBD1 (5 bases). CDR3 size: 16 residues. V shed 1 base and J shed 0 bases, with 10 bases lying between them. Per germline, CDR1 SGHNT and CDR2 YENEEA. The CDR3 spells CASSLGGFSSYNEQFF. The CDR3 DNA reads as TGTGCCAGCAGCTTAGGGGGCTTTAGCTCCTACAATGAGCAGTTCTTC.

In DNA, the CDR3 is TGTGCCAGCAGTGAAACAGGGGCCCTGAACACCGGGGAGCTGTTTTTT. Translating it yields CASSETGALNTGELFF. The chain carries TRBV6-1 and TRBJ2-2; TRBD1 agrees at 7 bases. Per germline, CDR1 MNHNS and CDR2 SASEGT. V dropped 2 bases and J dropped 1; count of bases not matched to a gene: 4. The CDR3 is 16 residues long.

The chain is built from TRBV28 and TRBJ1-1, with 7 bases identical to TRBD1. Germline loops: CDR1 MDHEN, CDR2 SYDVKM. The CDR3 totals 16 residues. After removal of 6 bases from V and 0 bases from J, the junction contained 10 bases not matched to a gene. The CDR3 region is CASSRGTASMNTEAFF. The CDR3 nucleotides are TGTGCCAGCAGCCGCGGGACAGCCAGCATGAACACTGAAGCTTTCTTT.

The J gene is TRBJ2-3, the V gene TRBV29-1; a possible D gene is TRBD1 (6 bases). The CDR3 runs to 15 residues. Germline CDR1 reads SQVTM; CDR2 reads ANQGSEA. The germline V and J ends were trimmed by 6 bases and 2 bases, with 18 bases remaining between them. This CDR3 reads CSVRWGQGHTDTQYF. CDR3 nucleotide sequence: TGCAGCGTGCGGTGGGGGCAGGGCCACACAGATACGCAGTATTTT.

The CDR3, as DNA: TGTGCCAGCAGCTTGGAGGGACTTGGGGTCCTGGGAGAGCAGTTCTTC. It is translated as CASSLEGLGVLGEQFF. The V gene is TRBV5-4, the J gene TRBJ2-1; TRBD2 might be the D (6 bases). This CDR3 region has 16 residues. The V gene's germline CDR1 is SGHNT and CDR2 YYREEE (reference sequence). Trimming took off 0 bases at V and 10 bases at J, with 20 bases between the two ends.

The chain employs TRBV5-4 and TRBJ1-1, with TRBD1 identical over 7 bases. V lost 3 bases and J lost 4; bases outside the gene matches: 9. Germline CDR1 is SGHNT and CDR2 is YYREEE (reference sequence). This CDR3 is built from 15 residues. The CDR3 nucleotides are TGTGCCAGCAGCTCGCCCCCAGGGGGAGGCACTGAAGCTTTCTTT. Its protein is CASSSPPGGGTEAFF.

The DNA for the CDR3 is TGTGCCATCAGTGATTCCAGGGGTACGAACACTGAAGCTTTCTTT. This sequence encodes CAISDSRGTNTEAFF. The J gene is TRBJ1-1, the V gene TRBV10-3; D perhaps matches TRBD1 (6 bases). Germline CDR1 is ENHRY and CDR2 is SYGVKD. The CDR3 is made up of 15 amino acids. V gave up 3 bases and J gave up 1 base, with 12 bases separating them.